These T cell receptor beta chains were read from a single sample in a study of identical twins. TCRdb itself ran the 5' RACE reads through MiXCR, one entry per CDR3 protein. This sample has roughly 570,000 distinct CDR3 sequences, with around 9.6% found just once. This sample was also put to use in a study of yellow fever vaccine responses in identical twins.

The sample taken for sequencing was PBMCs. The receptors come from a young woman in good health. Both conserved end residues are part of each CDR3. A D gene is named only where the DNA matches it firmly. Only some rows state a clone size, as once, few, many or a class for expanded clones.

d_call cdr3_length clone_size j_call v_call cdr3_nt cdr3_aa
- 15 many TRBJ2-2 TRBV12-3/TRBV12-4 TGTGCCAGCAGTCCCGGACTCTCGAACACCGGGGAGCTGTTTTTT CASSPGLSNTGELFF
- 15 few TRBJ2-6 TRBV20-1 TGCAGTGCTAGAGATTCGGCATCCGGGGCCAACGTCCTGACTTTC CSARDSASGANVLTF
TRBD2 17 few TRBJ2-7 TRBV3-1 TGTGCCAGCAGCCCGTCGAAAGGCCCTAGCGGGAGTCGAGAGCAGTACTTC CASSPSKGPSGSREQYF
- 14 few TRBJ1-1 TRBV11-2 TGTGCCAGCAGCTTAGTTAGGTCAAACACTGAAGCTTTCTTT CASSLVRSNTEAFF
TRBD2 18 few TRBJ2-5 TRBV20-1 TGCAGTGCTAGATCGGGGCTAGCGGGAGTTGGGCCCCAAGAGACCCAGTACTTC CSARSGLAGVGPQETQYF
TRBD1 15 few TRBJ1-6 TRBV11-2 TGTGCCAGCAGCATTCGGACAGGGTCTGGTTCACCCCTCCACTTT CASSIRTGSGSPLHF
TRBD1 14 few TRBJ1-4 TRBV4-1 TGCGCCAGCAGCTCTCGACAGGGGGATGAAAAACTGTTTTTT CASSSRQGDEKLFF
TRBD1 15 - TRBJ2-1 TRBV28 TGTGCCAGCAGTTTAGACAGGGGGATTCTGAATGAGCAGTTCTTC CASSLDRGILNEQFF
- 13 - TRBJ2-5 TRBV11-2 TGTGCCAGCAGCGCCGATCAGGTAGAGACCCAGTACTTC CASSADQVETQYF
TRBD1 15 - TRBJ2-2 TRBV12-3/TRBV12-4 TGTGCCAGCATCACAGGGGACCCTACCACCGGGGAGCTGTTTTTT CASITGDPTTGELFF
- 15 few TRBJ2-5 TRBV5-1 TGCGCCAGCAGCTTGGAACCTGGCAGCGGGGAGACCCAGTACTTC CASSLEPGSGETQYF
- 12 many TRBJ2-2 TRBV12-5 TGTGCTACCGGGAGAGACACCGGGGAGCTGTTTTTT CATGRDTGELFF
TRBD2 19 many TRBJ2-2 TRBV12-3/TRBV12-4 TGTGCCAGCAGTTTCCTGGGACTAGCGGGAGGAAGAAACACCGGGGAGCTGTTTTTT CASSFLGLAGGRNTGELFF
- 12 - TRBJ1-1 TRBV7-2 TGTGCCAGCTTGGCGGGGAACACTGAAGCTTTCTTT CASLAGNTEAFF
- 13 - TRBJ2-1 TRBV4-2 TGTGCCAGCAGCCAAGGCGTAAGCGGGGAGCAGTTCTTC CASSQGVSGEQFF
TRBD2 17 few TRBJ2-7 TRBV20-1 TGCAGTGCAGCCGGGACTAGCGGGGGGGCGGTTGTTTACGAGCAGTACTTC CSAAGTSGGAVVYEQYF
TRBD2 16 many TRBJ2-1 TRBV20-1 TGCAGTGCTAGGGTAGGCGGGAGCTCCTCCTACAATGAGCAGTTCTTC CSARVGGSSSYNEQFF
- 13 many TRBJ2-1 TRBV6-5 TGTGCCAGCAGTAACACAGGGAGCAATGAGCAGTTCTTC CASSNTGSNEQFF
- 15 few TRBJ1-1 TRBV7-6 TGTGCCAGCAGCTCGCCCCAGGGGAGGAACACTGAAGCTTTCTTT CASSSPQGRNTEAFF
TRBD2 13 - TRBJ2-7 TRBV6-2/TRBV6-3 TGTGCCAGCACCCGAGCGGGAAACTACGAGCAGTACTTC CASTRAGNYEQYF
TRBD1 14 - TRBJ1-5 TRBV14 TGTGCCAGCAGCCAACCTACAGGGGATCAGCCCCAGCATTTT CASSQPTGDQPQHF
- 13 few TRBJ2-7 TRBV28 TGTGCCAGCGTTCGGGACCCCACCTACGAGCAGTACTTC CASVRDPTYEQYF
TRBD1 15 - TRBJ2-1 TRBV6-5 TGTGCCAGCAGTCACCGGGACAGTGGTAGCAATGAGCAGTTCTTC CASSHRDSGSNEQFF
TRBD1 17 - TRBJ2-7 TRBV7-2 TGTGCCAGCAGCTCCGGACAGGGGGCCCCACTACTCTACGAGCAGTACTTC CASSSGQGAPLLYEQYF
- 16 - TRBJ2-1 TRBV7-9 TGTGCCAGCAGCCCAGTGGTAGACAGGTTACACAATGAGCAGTTCTTC CASSPVVDRLHNEQFF
- 12 many TRBJ2-3 TRBV2 TGTGCCAGCAGTAGGGGAACAGATACGCAGTATTTT CASSRGTDTQYF
- 14 - TRBJ2-3 TRBV15 TGTGCCACCAGCAGAGGGGGAGTCACAGATACGCAGTATTTT CATSRGGVTDTQYF
- 15 - TRBJ2-2 TRBV7-9 TGTGCCAGCAGCTTAGCGGTGGGGAGCACCGGGGAGCTGTTTTTT CASSLAVGSTGELFF
- 13 many TRBJ1-5 TRBV4-3 TGCGCCAGCAGCCCCCGGGAGGGGCAGCCCCAGCATTTT CASSPREGQPQHF
- 14 - TRBJ1-6 TRBV3-1 TGTGCCAGCATGGGGGGGGGGGATAATTCACCCCTCCACTTT CASMGGGDNSPLHF
- 16 - TRBJ2-5 TRBV12-5 TGTGCTAGTGGTTTGTACGAGGGTCTGGGCCAAGAGACCCAGTACTTC CASGLYEGLGQETQYF
TRBD2 14 many TRBJ2-5 TRBV20-1 TGCAGTGCCGACGATCTAGCGGGGGTGGAGACCCAGTACTTC CSADDLAGVETQYF
- 12 few TRBJ2-7 TRBV29-1 TGCAGCGGTGGGCCCCAGGTCCGAGAGCAGTACTTC CSGGPQVREQYF
TRBD2 16 few TRBJ2-1 TRBV6-2/TRBV6-3 TGTGCCAGCAGTTACAGGGGTAGCGGGAGGGACAATGAGCAGTTCTTC CASSYRGSGRDNEQFF
- 15 few TRBJ1-1 TRBV7-2 TGTGCCAGCAGCATCGAACAGGGTGCGTATACTGAAGCTTTCTTT CASSIEQGAYTEAFF
- 14 - TRBJ1-2 TRBV20-1 TGCAGTGCTAGAGTAAGTTCCTGGAACTATGGCTACACCTTC CSARVSSWNYGYTF
- 14 few TRBJ1-5 TRBV7-2 TGTGCCAGCAGCTTAGTTGGTCTAAATCAGCCCCAGCATTTT CASSLVGLNQPQHF
TRBD1 17 - TRBJ2-6 TRBV9 TGTGCCAGCAGCGCGACGGGACAGGGGACCGGGGCCAACGTCCTGACTTTC CASSATGQGTGANVLTF
TRBD1 18 - TRBJ2-1 TRBV24-1 TGTGCCACCAGTGACCAAACAGGGGCCCGAAATCACTACAATGAGCAGTTCTTC CATSDQTGARNHYNEQFF
- 16 many TRBJ1-3 TRBV12-3/TRBV12-4 TGTGCCAGCAGTCACCGGCAACAGGGAGGTGGAAACACCATATATTTT CASSHRQQGGGNTIYF
- 14 many TRBJ1-5 TRBV10-3 TGTGCCATCAGTGAGAAATATAGCAATCAGCCCCAGCATTTT CAISEKYSNQPQHF
- 16 - TRBJ2-7 TRBV11-2 TGTGCCAGCAGCTTAGTCGCGGGATCGGGGCCCTACGAGCAGTACTTC CASSLVAGSGPYEQYF
TRBD1 17 once TRBJ2-3 TRBV18 TGTGCCAGCTCACCACAGGCGAAGACAGGGTTCACAGATACGCAGTATTTT CASSPQAKTGFTDTQYF
TRBD1 15 - TRBJ1-1 TRBV19 TGTGCCAGTACTTCCAGTCTGGGACAGCGGGGGCGGGCTTTCTTT CASTSSLGQRGRAFF
- 16 few TRBJ2-5 TRBV27 TGTGCCAGCAGGGGAAGAGGGGCGCTTAATCAAGAGACCCAGTACTTC CASRGRGALNQETQYF
- 15 many TRBJ2-1 TRBV5-1 TGCGCCAGCAGCCAAGTAGCGGCCTCCTACAATGAGCAGTTCTTC CASSQVAASYNEQFF
- 14 few TRBJ1-4 TRBV12-3/TRBV12-4 TGTGCCAGCAGTTTTGCCTCAACTAATGAAAAACTGTTTTTT CASSFASTNEKLFF
- 14 - TRBJ2-5 TRBV27 TGTGCCAGCAGTTTAAGTGCAGACCAAGAGACCCAGTACTTC CASSLSADQETQYF
TRBD2 17 few TRBJ2-3 TRBV20-1 TGCAGTGCTAGAGACCTCGACCAAGCGGGAGTAACAGATACGCAGTATTTT CSARDLDQAGVTDTQYF
- 12 many TRBJ2-5 TRBV7-9 TGTGCCAGCAGCTTAACGCGAGAGACCCAGTACTTC CASSLTRETQYF
TRBD1 15 - TRBJ1-2 TRBV5-1 TGCGCCAGCAGCCCGGACAGGGTTGCTGTGGATGGCTACACCTTC CASSPDRVAVDGYTF
- 13 few TRBJ2-6 TRBV7-2 TGTGCCGCCCGGGACTCTGGGGCCAACGTCCTGACTTTC CAARDSGANVLTF
TRBD1 15 few TRBJ2-7 TRBV11-2 TGTGCCAGCAGTAAAGGGACAGGGGATACCTACGAGCAGTACTTC CASSKGTGDTYEQYF